This section outlines one TCR beta chain sequence together with its context. Antigen specificity is unknown. The data stem from a study of CXCR3-negative and CXCR3-positive naive CD8 T cells. General study results and limits: Partial loss of CXCR3 expression followed cryopreservation; most assays used fresh PBMCs. Both naive subsets carried similar amounts of surface CD5, so TCR strength was inferred from TRB CDR3 properties.

The V gene's germline CDR1 is MDHEN and CDR2 SYDVKM. The CDR3 loop spans 18 amino acids. Triplicate sorting captured 300,000 to 350,000 cells each from every CD8+ T cell subset. TRB cDNA was prepared as libraries by UMI-labeled 5' RACE. Using the 5' RACE reads, TCRdb records one entry per CDR3 protein without DNA. This sample lists roughly 89,000 distinct CDR3 sequences; its ten largest clones have 1.1%. J is TRBJ2-7 and V is TRBV28; the TCRdb D gene call, TRBD1, has no DNA to confirm it. The TCR comes from a human donor in good health. Some clones in this sample may be carry-over from other donors' samples. Sequencing was performed on naive CXCR3- CD8+ T cells from blood. Stated subset: CD45RO-CCR7+CD27+CD95- naive CD8+ T cells lacking CXCR3 (TNR3-). CDR3 sequence: CASSPRPGQGPRSYEQYF. Full variable domain (remainder filled in from reference TRBV28 and TRBJ2-7): DVKVTQSSRYLVKRTGEKVFLECVQDMDHENMFWYRQDPGLGLRLIYFSYDVKMKEKGDIPEGYSVSREKKERFSLILESASTNQTSMYLCASSPRPGQGPRSYEQYFGPGTRLTVT.